This is a list of T cell receptor beta chains from one sample in a study of tumor-infiltrating lymphocytes in glioblastoma multiforme. MiXCR, applied by TCRdb to the multiplex PCR reads, yields one record per CDR3 protein. The table lists tens of thousands of distinct CDR3 sequences, around 55% of them singletons. Sequences were obtained from brain tumor tissue. The source is a male donor with glioblastoma. CDR3s include the opening cysteine and the closing phenylalanine or tryptophan. The order of the fields is D gene, CDR3 length, clone size, J gene, V gene, CDR3 DNA, CDR3 protein. The D gene is left open where the match is weak. Only part of the rows carry a size: once, few, many, or a class if the clone is expanded.

-,15,many,TRBJ1-6,TRBV6-5,TGTGCCAGCAGCCGGGACACAAGCTATAATTCACCCCTCCACTTT,CASSRDTSYNSPLHF
-,11,-,TRBJ2-7,TRBV28,TGTGCCTGCCGTCGCCTGGGGGAGCAGTACTTC,CACRRLGEQYF
TRBD1,13,few,TRBJ1-2,TRBV29-1,TGCAGCGTTGAGGAACAGGGGGCGGAAGGCTACACCTTC,CSVEEQGAEGYTF
TRBD1,14,-,TRBJ1-4,TRBV29-1,TGCAGCGTGGGAACAGGGGGCACCAATGGAAAACTGTTTTTT,CSVGTGGTNGKLFF
-,11,-,TRBJ2-1,TRBV6-2/TRBV6-3,TGTGCCAGCACCCTAAGCAATGAGCAGTTCTTC,CASTLSNEQFF
TRBD2,16,-,TRBJ2-3,TRBV11-2,TGTGTCAGCGGGATTAACAGACTAGCGAGAGGAGATACGCAGTATTTT,CVSGINRLARGDTQYF
TRBD2,16,-,TRBJ2-5,TRBV20-1,TGCAGTGCTAGAGATGTAGTGGGAGGGCCTGGGGAGACCCAGTACTTC,CSARDVVGGPGETQYF
TRBD2,14,many,TRBJ2-7,TRBV28,TGTGCCAGCAATGAGGGCGGGAGCTCCTACGAGCAGTACTTC,CASNEGGSSYEQYF
-,12,few,TRBJ1-5,TRBV12-3/TRBV12-4,TGTGCCAGCACCCACGGGGATCAGCCCCAGCATTTT,CASTHGDQPQHF
TRBD1,13,-,TRBJ2-1,TRBV20-1,TGCAGTGCTACGGGACAGGGGCTGAATGATCAGTTCTTC,CSATGQGLNDQFF
TRBD1,14,-,TRBJ1-5,TRBV20-1,TGCAGTGCAACCACCGGGACAGTCAATCAGCCCCAGCATTTT,CSATTGTVNQPQHF
TRBD1,14,-,TRBJ1-1,TRBV4-1,TGCGCCAGCAGCCAAACAGGGGTGAACACTGAAGCTTTCTTT,CASSQTGVNTEAFF
TRBD1,14,-,TRBJ2-1,TRBV11-3,TGTGCCAGCAGCTTGGGGCAGGGGGTCAATGAGCAGTTCTTC,CASSLGQGVNEQFF
-,16,-,TRBJ2-2,TRBV6-5,TGTGGCAGCAGTTACCGCGGGGGCGCGGGCACCGGGGAGATGTTTTTT,CGSSYRGGAGTGEMFF
TRBD2,14,-,TRBJ2-1,TRBV2,TGTGCCAGCACGGCAGCGGGAAGTGCCAATGGGCAGTTCTTC,CASTAAGSANGQFF
TRBD1,15,many,TRBJ2-7,TRBV6-2/TRBV6-3,TGTGCCAGCAGAGAGGGGACAGGGAAAAGCGACGAGCAGTACTTC,CASREGTGKSDEQYF
-,15,few,TRBJ2-7,TRBV18,TGTGCCAGCTCATTTGGTGGGACGGAGAATTACGAGCAGTACTTC,CASSFGGTENYEQYF
-,13,-,TRBJ2-3,TRBV6-5,TGTACCAGCAGTCTAACCGGGGCAGATACGCAGTACTTT,CTSSLTGADTQYF